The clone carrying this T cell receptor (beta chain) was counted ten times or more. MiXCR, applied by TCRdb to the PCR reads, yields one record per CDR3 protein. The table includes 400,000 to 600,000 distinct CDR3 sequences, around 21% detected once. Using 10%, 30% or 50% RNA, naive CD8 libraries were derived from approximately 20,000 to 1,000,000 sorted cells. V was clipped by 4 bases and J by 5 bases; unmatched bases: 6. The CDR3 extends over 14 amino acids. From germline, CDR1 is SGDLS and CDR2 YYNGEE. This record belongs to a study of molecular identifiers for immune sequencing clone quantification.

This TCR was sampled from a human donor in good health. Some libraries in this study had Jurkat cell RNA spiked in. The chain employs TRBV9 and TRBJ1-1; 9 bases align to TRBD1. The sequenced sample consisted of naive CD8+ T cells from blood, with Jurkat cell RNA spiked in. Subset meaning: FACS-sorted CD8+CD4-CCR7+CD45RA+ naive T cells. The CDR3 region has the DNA TGTGCCAGCAGCCCCTACAGGGGGCTGACTGAAGCTTTCTTT. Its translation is CASSPYRGLTEAFF.